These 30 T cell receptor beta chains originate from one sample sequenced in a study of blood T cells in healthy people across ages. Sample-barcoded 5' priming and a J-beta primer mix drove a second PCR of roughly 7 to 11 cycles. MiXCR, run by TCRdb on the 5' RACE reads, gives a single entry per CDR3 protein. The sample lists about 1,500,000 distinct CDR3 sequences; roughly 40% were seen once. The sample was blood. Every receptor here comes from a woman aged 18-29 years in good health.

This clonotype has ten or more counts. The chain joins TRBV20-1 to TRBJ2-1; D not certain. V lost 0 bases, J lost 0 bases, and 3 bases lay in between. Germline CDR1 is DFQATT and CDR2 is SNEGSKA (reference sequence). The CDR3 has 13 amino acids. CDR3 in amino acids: CSARESSYNEQFF. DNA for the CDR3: TGCAGTGCTAGAGAAAGCTCCTACAATGAGCAGTTCTTC.

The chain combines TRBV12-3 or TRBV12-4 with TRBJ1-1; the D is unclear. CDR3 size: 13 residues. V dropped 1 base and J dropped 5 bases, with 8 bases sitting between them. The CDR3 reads CASSLGGWTEAFF. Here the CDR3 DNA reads TGTGCCAGCAGTTTAGGGGGATGGACTGAAGCTTTCTTT.

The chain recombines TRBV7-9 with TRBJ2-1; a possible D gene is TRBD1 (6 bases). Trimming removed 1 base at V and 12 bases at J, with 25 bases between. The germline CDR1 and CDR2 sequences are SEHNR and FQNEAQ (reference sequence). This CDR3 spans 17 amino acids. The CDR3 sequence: CASSLEDAGQSAMRQFF. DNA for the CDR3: TGTGCCAGCAGCTTAGAAGATGCCGGACAGTCTGCAATGAGGCAGTTCTTC.

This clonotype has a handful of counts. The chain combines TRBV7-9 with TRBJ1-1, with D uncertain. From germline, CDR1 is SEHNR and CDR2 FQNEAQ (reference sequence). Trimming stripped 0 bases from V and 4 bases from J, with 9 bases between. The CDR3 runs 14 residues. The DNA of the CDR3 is TGTGCCAGCAGCTTAGCCTCGGGGTCCACTGAAGCTTTCTTT. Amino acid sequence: CASSLASGSTEAFF.

For the CDR3, the DNA is TGTGCCAGCAGCTTAATACGGGAAGAGACCCAGTACTTC. It translates to CASSLIREETQYF. The chain employs TRBV7-3 and TRBJ2-5; D unresolved. V was cut by 1 base and J by 3 bases, with 6 bases left in between. This CDR3 is built from 13 residues. Germline V gene data show CDR1 as SGHTA and CDR2 as FQGTGA.

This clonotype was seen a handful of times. The CDR3 here is CSVESGTGVRTEAFF. The DNA of the CDR3 is TGCAGCGTTGAATCCGGGACAGGGGTGAGGACTGAAGCTTTCTTT. The chain carries TRBV29-1 and TRBJ1-1; TRBD1 aligns across 10 bases. The CDR3 covers 15 residues. V lost 2 bases to trimming and J lost 5 bases; unmatched junction nucleotides: 8. CDR1 SQVTM and CDR2 ANQGSEA come from the germline V gene. The full variable domain, rest sourced from reference TRBV29-1 and TRBJ1-1, is SAVISQKPSRDICQRGTSLTIQCQVDSQVTMMFWYRQQPGQSLTLIATANQGSEATYESGFVIDKFPISRPNLTFSTLTVSNMSPEDSSIYLCSVESGTGVRTEAFFGQGTRLTVV.

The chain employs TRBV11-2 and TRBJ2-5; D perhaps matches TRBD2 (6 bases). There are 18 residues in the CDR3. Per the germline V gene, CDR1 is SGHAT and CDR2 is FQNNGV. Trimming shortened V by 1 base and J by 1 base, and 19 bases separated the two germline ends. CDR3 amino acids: CASSLVRDFWGTQETQYF. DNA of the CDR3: TGTGCCAGCAGCTTAGTCCGGGACTTTTGGGGAACCCAAGAGACCCAGTACTTC.

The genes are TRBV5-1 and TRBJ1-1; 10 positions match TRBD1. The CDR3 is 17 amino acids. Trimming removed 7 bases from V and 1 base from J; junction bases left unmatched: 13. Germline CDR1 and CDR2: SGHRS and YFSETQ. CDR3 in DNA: TGCGCCAGCCGCCCATTGGGACAGGGGTTGAGGAACACTGAAGCTTTCTTT. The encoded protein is CASRPLGQGLRNTEAFF.

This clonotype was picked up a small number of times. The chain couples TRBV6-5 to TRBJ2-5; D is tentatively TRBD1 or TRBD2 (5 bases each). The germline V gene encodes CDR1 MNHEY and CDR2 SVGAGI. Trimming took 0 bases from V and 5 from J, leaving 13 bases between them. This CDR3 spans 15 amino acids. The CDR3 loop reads CASSYSAGTEETQYF. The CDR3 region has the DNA TGTGCCAGCAGTTACTCAGCCGGGACCGAGGAGACCCAGTACTTC.

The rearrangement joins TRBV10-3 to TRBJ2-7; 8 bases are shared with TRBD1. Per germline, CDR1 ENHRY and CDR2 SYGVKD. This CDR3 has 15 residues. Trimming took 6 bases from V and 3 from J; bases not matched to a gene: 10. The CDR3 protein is CAIRESGQGDYEQYF. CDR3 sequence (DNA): TGTGCCATCAGAGAATCTGGACAGGGAGACTACGAGCAGTACTTC.

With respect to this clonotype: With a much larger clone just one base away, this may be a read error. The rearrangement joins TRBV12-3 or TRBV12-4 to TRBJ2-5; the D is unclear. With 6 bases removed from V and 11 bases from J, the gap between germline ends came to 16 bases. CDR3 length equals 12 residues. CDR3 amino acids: CASRTAYNEQYF. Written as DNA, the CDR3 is TGTGCCAGCAGGACGGCGTACAATGAGCAGTACTTC.

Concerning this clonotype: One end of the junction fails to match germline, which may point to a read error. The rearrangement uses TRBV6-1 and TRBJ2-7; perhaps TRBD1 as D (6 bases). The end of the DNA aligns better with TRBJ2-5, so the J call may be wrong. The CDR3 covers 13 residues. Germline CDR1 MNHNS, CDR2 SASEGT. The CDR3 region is CASSGGQQGTQYF. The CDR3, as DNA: TGTGCCAGCAGTGGGGGGCAGCAAGGGACCCAGTACTTC.

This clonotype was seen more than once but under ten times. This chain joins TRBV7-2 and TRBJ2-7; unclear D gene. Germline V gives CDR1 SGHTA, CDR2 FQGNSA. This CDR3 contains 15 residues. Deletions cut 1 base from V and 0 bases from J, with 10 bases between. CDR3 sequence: CASSLVRSSSYEQYF. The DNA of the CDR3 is TGTGCCAGCAGCTTAGTGCGGTCCAGCTCCTACGAGCAGTACTTC.

The CDR3 here is CASSKSLTGGEGSYEQYF. The CDR3 nucleotides read TGTGCCAGCAGCAAATCCCTTACAGGGGGCGAAGGATCCTACGAGCAGTACTTC. This rearrangement joins TRBV21-1 to TRBJ2-7; TRBD1 is the table's D call and was not checked against the DNA. TRBV21-1 is listed as a pseudogene. The CDR3 runs to 18 residues.

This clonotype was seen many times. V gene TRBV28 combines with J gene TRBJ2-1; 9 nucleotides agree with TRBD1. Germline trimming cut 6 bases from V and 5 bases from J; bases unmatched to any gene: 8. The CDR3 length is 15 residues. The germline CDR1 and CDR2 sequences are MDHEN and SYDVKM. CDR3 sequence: CASRQPGTGNNEQFF. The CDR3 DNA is TGTGCCAGCAGACAGCCCGGGACAGGGAACAATGAGCAGTTCTTC.

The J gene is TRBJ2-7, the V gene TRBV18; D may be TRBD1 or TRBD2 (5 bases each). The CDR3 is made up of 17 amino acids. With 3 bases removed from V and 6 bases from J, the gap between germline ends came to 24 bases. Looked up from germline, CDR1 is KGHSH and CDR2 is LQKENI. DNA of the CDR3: TGTGCCAGCTCACCGACAGACTATCTTACGTCTCTGCGCGAGCAGTACTTC. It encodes CASSPTDYLTSLREQYF.

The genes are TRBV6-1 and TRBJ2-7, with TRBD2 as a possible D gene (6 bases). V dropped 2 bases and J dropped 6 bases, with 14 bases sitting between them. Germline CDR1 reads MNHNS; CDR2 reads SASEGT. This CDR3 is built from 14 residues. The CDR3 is CASSERAREAEQYF. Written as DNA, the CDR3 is TGTGCCAGCAGTGAACGCGCCAGGGAGGCCGAGCAGTACTTC.

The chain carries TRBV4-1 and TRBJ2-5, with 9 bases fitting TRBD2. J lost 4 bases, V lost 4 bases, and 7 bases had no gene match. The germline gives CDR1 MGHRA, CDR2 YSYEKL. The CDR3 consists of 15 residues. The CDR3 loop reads CASSPTAGGSETQYF. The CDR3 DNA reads TGCGCCAGCAGCCCCACAGCGGGGGGATCAGAGACCCAGTACTTC.

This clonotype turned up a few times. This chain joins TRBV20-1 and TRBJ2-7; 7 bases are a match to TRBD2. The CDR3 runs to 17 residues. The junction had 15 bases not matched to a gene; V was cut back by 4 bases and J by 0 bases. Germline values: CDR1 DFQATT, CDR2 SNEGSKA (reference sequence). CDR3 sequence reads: CSANNLIGGLPSYEQYF. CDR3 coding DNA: TGCAGTGCTAACAATCTTATCGGGGGACTACCCTCCTACGAGCAGTACTTC.

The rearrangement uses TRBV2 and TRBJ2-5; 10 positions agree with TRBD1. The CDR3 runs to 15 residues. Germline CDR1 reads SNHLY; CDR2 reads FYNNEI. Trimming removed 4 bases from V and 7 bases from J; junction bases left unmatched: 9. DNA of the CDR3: TGTGCCAGCAGTGGGGACAGGGGCTTTGAAGGGACCCAGTACTTC. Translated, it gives CASSGDRGFEGTQYF. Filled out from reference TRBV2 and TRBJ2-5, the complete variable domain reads EPEVTQTPSHQVTQMGQEVILRCVPISNHLYFYWYRQILGQKVEFLVSFYNNEISEKSEIFDDQFSVERPDGSNFTLKIRSTKLEDSAMYFCASSGDRGFEGTQYFGPGTRLLVL.

The CDR3 loop is CASSYNGGAPTDTQYF. The DNA of the CDR3 is TGTGCCAGCAGTTACAACGGGGGGGCTCCCACAGATACGCAGTATTTT. The V gene is TRBV6-6, the J gene TRBJ2-3, with 8 bases matching TRBD2. The length of the CDR3 is 16 residues. Germline lookup yields CDR1 MNHNY and CDR2 SVGAGI (reference sequence). V lost 2 bases to trimming and J lost 2 bases; unmatched junction nucleotides: 6.

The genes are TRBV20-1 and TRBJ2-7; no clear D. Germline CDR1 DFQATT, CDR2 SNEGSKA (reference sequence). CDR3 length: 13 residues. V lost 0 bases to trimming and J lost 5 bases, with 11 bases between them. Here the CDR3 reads CSARDGTVDEQYF. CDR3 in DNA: TGCAGTGCTAGAGATGGAACGGTCGACGAGCAGTACTTC.

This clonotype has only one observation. CDR3 DNA sequence: TGTGCCAGCAGCTTAGATTATGGAGCCGCGGAGCTGTTTTTT. This gives the protein CASSLDYGAAELFF. The chain couples TRBV11-1 to TRBJ2-2; D ambiguous. Germline V gene data show CDR1 as SGHAT and CDR2 as FQDESV (reference sequence). Trimming shortened V by 1 base and J by 10 bases, and 13 bases separated the two germline ends. This CDR3 has 14 amino acids.

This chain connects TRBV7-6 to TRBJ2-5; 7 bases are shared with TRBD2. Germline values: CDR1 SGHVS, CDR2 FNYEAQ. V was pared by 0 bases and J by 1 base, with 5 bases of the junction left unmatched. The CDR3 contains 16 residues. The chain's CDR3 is CASSLAPAGLQETQYF. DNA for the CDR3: TGTGCCAGCAGCTTAGCGCCAGCGGGACTCCAAGAGACCCAGTACTTC.

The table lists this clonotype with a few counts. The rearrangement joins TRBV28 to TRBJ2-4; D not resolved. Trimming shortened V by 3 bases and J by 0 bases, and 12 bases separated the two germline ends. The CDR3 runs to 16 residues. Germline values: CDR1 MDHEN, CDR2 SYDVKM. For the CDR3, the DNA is TGTGCCAGCAGTTTCATGGCTGCTCTAGCCAAAAACATTCAGTACTTC. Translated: CASSFMAALAKNIQYF. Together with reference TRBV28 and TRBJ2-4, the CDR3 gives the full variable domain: DVKVTQSSRYLVKRTGEKVFLECVQDMDHENMFWYRQDPGLGLRLIYFSYDVKMKEKGDIPEGYSVSREKKERFSLILESASTNQTSMYLCASSFMAALAKNIQYFGAGTRLSVL.

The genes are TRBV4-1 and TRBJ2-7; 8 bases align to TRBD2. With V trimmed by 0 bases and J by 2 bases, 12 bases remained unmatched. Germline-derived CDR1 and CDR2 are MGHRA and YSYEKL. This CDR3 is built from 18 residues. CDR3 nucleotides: TGCGCCAGCAGCCAAGACGGCCCACGAACTAGCGGAACCTACGAGCAGTACTTC. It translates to CASSQDGPRTSGTYEQYF.

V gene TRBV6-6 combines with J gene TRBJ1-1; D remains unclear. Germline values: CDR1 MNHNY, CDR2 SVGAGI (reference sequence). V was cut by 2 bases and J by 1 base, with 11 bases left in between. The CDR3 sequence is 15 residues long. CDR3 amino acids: CASSYGGGPNTEAFF. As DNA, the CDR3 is TGTGCCAGCAGTTACGGTGGTGGTCCGAACACTGAAGCTTTCTTT.

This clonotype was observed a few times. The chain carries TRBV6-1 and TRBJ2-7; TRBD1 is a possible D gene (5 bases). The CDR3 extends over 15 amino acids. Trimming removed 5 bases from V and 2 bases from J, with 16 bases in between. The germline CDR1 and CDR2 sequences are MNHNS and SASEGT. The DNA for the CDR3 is TGTGCCAGCAGTCCGCTTCTGACAGTTACCTACGAGCAGTACTTC. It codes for CASSPLLTVTYEQYF.

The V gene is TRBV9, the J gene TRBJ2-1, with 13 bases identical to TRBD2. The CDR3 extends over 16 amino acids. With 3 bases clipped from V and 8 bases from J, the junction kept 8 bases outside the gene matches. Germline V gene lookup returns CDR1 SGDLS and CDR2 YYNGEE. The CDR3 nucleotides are TGTGCCAGCAGCGCGCGACTAGCGGGAGGACTGGATGAGCAGTTCTTC. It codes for CASSARLAGGLDEQFF. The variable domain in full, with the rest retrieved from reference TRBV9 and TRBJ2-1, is DSGVTQTPKHLITATGQRVTLRCSPRSGDLSVYWYQQSLDQGLQFLIQYYNGEERAKGNILERFSAQQFPDLHSELNLSSLELGDSALYFCASSARLAGGLDEQFFGPGTRLTVL.

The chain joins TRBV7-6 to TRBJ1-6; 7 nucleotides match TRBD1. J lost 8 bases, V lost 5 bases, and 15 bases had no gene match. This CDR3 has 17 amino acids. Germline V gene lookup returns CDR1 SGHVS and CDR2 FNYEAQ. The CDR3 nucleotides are TGTGCCAGCAGCCGGGACCTACAGGGGAATCCGTATTCACCCCTCCACTTT. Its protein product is CASSRDLQGNPYSPLHF.